Below are 13 T cell receptor beta chains sequenced from a single sample in a study of T cell responses to AZD1222 COVID-19 vaccine. Generated by immunoSEQ multiplex PCR, the TCRdb table keeps only in-frame clones and is missing some. Among roughly 150,000 clones listed, under 95% were seen once. The specimen was peripheral blood, collected on day 0 of AZD1222 vaccination. Source of these receptors: an adult in good health.

V usage is TRBV5-8 and J usage is TRBJ1-5; weak D call: TRBD1 (6 bases). The CDR3 is 14 residues long. Germline V CDR1 and CDR2: SGHTS, YDEGEE. V gave up 0 bases and J gave up 6 bases, with 10 bases separating them. CDR3 residues: CASSLDRVGQPQHF. The CDR3 bases are TGTGCCAGCAGCTTGGACAGGGTTGGTCAGCCCCAGCATTTT.

V usage is TRBV4-3 and J usage is TRBJ1-4; no definite D call. Trimming left V 4 bases short and J 7 bases short, with 16 bases between. This CDR3 has 15 amino acids. In germline, CDR1 is LGHNA, CDR2 YSLEER. The CDR3 DNA reads as TGCGCCAGCAGCCCCAGTGGAGGTTATCTTGAAAAACTGTTTTTT. This sequence encodes CASSPSGGYLEKLFF.

The chain joins TRBV3-1 (or the pseudogene TRBV3-2) to TRBJ1-3; D perhaps matches TRBD1 (6 bases). Per germline, CDR1 LGHDT and CDR2 YNNKEL (reference sequence). V was cut by 6 bases and J by 8 bases, with 11 bases left in between. CDR3 length equals 12 residues. CDR3 sequence (DNA): TGTGCCAGCAGTTCACAGGGTGACACCATATATTTT. Amino acid sequence: CASSSQGDTIYF.

This clone was counted once. V is TRBV5-6 and J is TRBJ1-3; D is uncertain. The V gene's germline CDR1 is SGHDT and CDR2 YYEEEE. The CDR3 has 14 amino acids. The V gene lost 2 bases and the J gene lost 0 bases, with 6 bases spanning the gap. CDR3 nucleotide sequence: TGTGCCAGCAGCTTCCGGGCCTCTGGAAACACCATATATTTT. The encoded protein is CASSFRASGNTIYF.

The chain couples TRBV4-3 to TRBJ1-4, with D perhaps TRBD1 (6 bases). Trimming cost V 3 bases and J 5 bases, with 13 bases left between them. The CDR3 runs 15 residues. CDR1 is LGHNA and CDR2 is YSLEER in the germline V gene. The chain's CDR3 is CASSHYREVNEKLFF. Here the CDR3 DNA reads TGCGCCAGCAGCCACTACAGGGAGGTAAATGAAAAACTGTTTTTT.

The V call is TRBV6-1, the J call TRBJ2-5, with TRBD2 matching over 12 bases. The CDR3 length is 16 residues. The germline V gene encodes CDR1 MNHNS and CDR2 SASEGT. The junction had 7 bases not matched to a gene; V was cut back by 4 bases and J by 4 bases. The chain's CDR3 is CASSGSSGRASETQYF. The CDR3 nucleotides are TGTGCCAGCAGTGGCTCTAGCGGGAGGGCTTCAGAGACCCAGTACTTC.

The chain recombines TRBV11-2 with TRBJ1-1; a possible D gene is TRBD1 (5 bases). CDR1 and CDR2 from the germline V gene are SGHAT and FQNNGV. V was clipped by 0 bases and J by 1 base, with 15 bases between them. The CDR3 consists of 17 residues. The CDR3 is CASSLEVQGRENTEAFF. The CDR3 coding sequence is TGTGCCAGCAGCTTAGAAGTCCAGGGAAGGGAGAACACTGAAGCTTTCTTT.

V is TRBV24-1 and J is TRBJ1-5; D possibly corresponds to TRBD1 (6 bases). The CDR3 totals 14 residues. V gave up 6 bases and J gave up 4 bases, with 12 bases separating them. CDR1 is KGHDR and CDR2 is SFDVKD in the germline V gene. The CDR3 sequence: CATSSGGHNQPQHF. The CDR3 DNA follows: TGTGCCACCAGTTCGGGGGGGCATAATCAGCCCCAGCATTTT.

The chain uses TRBV6-1 and TRBJ2-5; 7 bases are shared with TRBD2. V was pared by 1 base and J by 4 bases, with 9 bases of the junction left unmatched. This CDR3 spans 16 amino acids. Per the germline V gene, CDR1 is MNHNS and CDR2 is SASEGT. The CDR3 region has the DNA TGTGCCAGCAGTGAAGGGGGGGGAGGGCCCTCAGAGACCCAGTACTTC. Translating gives CASSEGGGGPSETQYF.

The chain is built from TRBV28 and TRBJ1-2; a weak D match, TRBD1 (5 bases). V was trimmed by 5 bases and J by 8 bases, leaving 24 bases between them. This CDR3 comprises 16 residues. CDR1 and CDR2 (germline): MDHEN, SYDVKM. The CDR3 DNA follows: TGTGCCAGCAGTCCCCGTCGACCGGACGGAGGGGTAGGCTACACCTTC. Protein: CASSPRRPDGGVGYTF.

The chain combines TRBV27 with TRBJ2-5; TRBD2 matches 11 bases. This CDR3 spans 16 amino acids. The germline gives CDR1 MNHEY, CDR2 SMNVEV (reference sequence). Trimming at V came to 3 bases and at J to 5 bases, leaving 8 bases not matched to a gene. Here the CDR3 DNA reads TGTGCCAGCAGTTTCCTAACTAGCGGGAGAATTGAGACCCAGTACTTC. Amino acid sequence: CASSFLTSGRIETQYF.

A single count supports this clone. The chain employs TRBV9 and TRBJ2-3, with D perhaps matching TRBD2 (6 bases). Between the trimmed V and J ends, which lost 0 bases and 5 bases, there was a span of 10 bases. CDR3 length equals 14 residues. Germline loops: CDR1 SGDLS, CDR2 YYNGEE. CDR3 in amino acids: CASSVAGTRDTQYF. The CDR3 DNA is TGTGCCAGCAGCGTAGCAGGGACTCGAGATACGCAGTATTTT.

The chain combines TRBV7-2 with TRBJ1-5; D not certain. The CDR3 extends over 13 amino acids. V was trimmed by 0 bases and J by 7 bases, leaving 7 bases between them. Germline CDR1 reads SGHTA; CDR2 reads FQGNSA. CDR3 sequence: CASSLAGQQPQHF. CDR3 bases: TGTGCCAGCAGCTTAGCTGGGCAACAGCCCCAGCATTTT.